The next 19 T cell receptor beta chains were all read from a single sample in a study of radiotherapy plus CTLA-4 blockade in lung cancer. Clones were read by immunoSEQ multiplex PCR, and TCRdb kept only the in-frame ones, dropping some. The data contain approximately 73,000 clones, roughly 84% of them singletons. The sample here was peripheral blood, taken from a patient treated with radiotherapy plus ipilimumab. These receptors all come from a human donor with non-small cell lung cancer that progressed on radiotherapy plus ipilimumab.

The chain carries TRBV29-1 and TRBJ2-7, with TRBD2 identical over 11 bases. Germline V CDR1 and CDR2: SQVTM, ANQGSEA. CDR3 length: 13 residues. Germline trimming cut 4 bases from V and 3 bases from J; bases unmatched to any gene: 2. In nucleotides, the CDR3 is TGCAGCGTTGTGGGACTAGCGGACTACGAGCAGTACTTC. Its translation: CSVVGLADYEQYF.

The J gene is TRBJ2-5, the V gene TRBV5-4; 8 bases match TRBD1. V shed 0 bases and J 4 bases; nucleotides not matched to a gene: 8. The CDR3 sequence is 16 residues long. In germline, CDR1 is SGHNT, CDR2 YYREEE (reference sequence). The CDR3 nucleotides are TGTGCCAGCAGCTTGGGGCAGACAGGGGCGAGAGAGACCCAGTACTTC. Amino acid sequence: CASSLGQTGARETQYF.

The CDR3 bases are TGTGCCAGCAGTTCCCAGAGGGATACGCAGTATTTT. It specifies CASSSQRDTQYF. The V and J genes are TRBV28 and TRBJ2-3; D gene uncertain. This CDR3 region has 12 residues. The germline gives CDR1 MDHEN, CDR2 SYDVKM. Trimming shortened V by 4 bases and J by 6 bases, and 8 bases separated the two germline ends.

V usage is TRBV19 and J usage is TRBJ2-2; D possibly corresponds to TRBD1 (6 bases). Looked up from germline, CDR1 is LNHDA and CDR2 is SQIVND (reference sequence). The CDR3 loop spans 15 amino acids. Trimming removed 6 bases at V and 2 bases at J, with 13 bases between. CDR3 in amino acids: CASSPPGHNTGELFF. The CDR3 bases are TGTGCCAGTAGCCCGCCGGGACACAACACCGGGGAGCTGTTTTTT.

This clone came up once. The chain recombines TRBV28 with TRBJ1-2; the D is unclear. The CDR3 contains 14 residues. Looked up from germline, CDR1 is MDHEN and CDR2 is SYDVKM. V was cut by 5 bases and J by 2 bases, with 12 bases left in between. CDR3 region: CASSPTTDNYGYTF. The DNA of the CDR3 is TGTGCCAGCAGTCCCACGACCGACAACTATGGCTACACCTTC.

The chain joins TRBV28 to TRBJ1-1; a possible D gene is TRBD1 (5 bases). The CDR3 runs 14 residues. Trimming stripped 5 bases from V and 0 bases from J, with 10 bases between. Germline values: CDR1 MDHEN, CDR2 SYDVKM. DNA for the CDR3: TGTGCCAGCAGTCTCAGACAGCTGAACACTGAAGCTTTCTTT. Its protein is CASSLRQLNTEAFF.

This clone has only a few counts. The V gene is TRBV6-4, the J gene TRBJ2-2; D gene ambiguous. CDR1 MRHNA and CDR2 SNTAGT come from the germline V gene. V gave up 6 bases and J gave up 5 bases, with 10 bases separating them. The CDR3 is 13 residues long. The CDR3 DNA is TGTGCCAGCAGCCGGTCTATGACCGGGGAGCTGTTTTTT. Translation: CASSRSMTGELFF.

The chain is built from TRBV19 and TRBJ2-1; 9 positions agree with TRBD2. V was pared by 5 bases and J by 10 bases, with 3 bases of the junction left unmatched. Germline V gene lookup returns CDR1 LNHDA and CDR2 SQIVND (reference sequence). The CDR3 is 12 residues long. Here the CDR3 reads CASSFLAGEQFF. DNA of the CDR3: TGTGCCAGTAGTTTTCTAGCGGGGGAGCAGTTCTTC.

The chain employs TRBV7-6 and TRBJ1-3; TRBD1 matches 8 bases. The length of the CDR3 is 17 residues. Germline loops: CDR1 SGHVS, CDR2 FNYEAQ. V shed 1 base and J 0 bases; nucleotides not matched to a gene: 5. CDR3 coding DNA: TGTGCCAGCAGCTTAGTGACAGGGGAGAGCTCTGGAAACACCATATATTTT. Translating gives CASSLVTGESSGNTIYF.

This clone was seen just once. The chain joins TRBV5-1 to TRBJ1-1; D possibly corresponds to TRBD1 (6 bases). From germline, CDR1 is SGHRS and CDR2 YFSETQ. Trimming left V 4 bases short and J 0 bases short, with 16 bases between. CDR3 length: 16 residues. The CDR3 coding sequence is TGCGCCAGCAGCCTGTCAGGGGCGTCGATGAACACTGAAGCTTTCTTT. Its protein is CASSLSGASMNTEAFF.

The chain recombines TRBV4-1 with TRBJ2-5; D is unresolved. The CDR3 sequence is 17 residues long. V lost 4 bases and J lost 5, with 23 bases in between. Per germline, CDR1 MGHRA and CDR2 YSYEKL. This CDR3 is CASSPTIAVSSGETQYF. For the CDR3, the DNA is TGCGCCAGCAGCCCGACCATAGCCGTATCCTCTGGGGAGACCCAGTACTTC.

The gene calls are TRBV27 and TRBJ2-5; D remains unclear. CDR3 length: 14 residues. Trimming removed 3 bases from V and 5 bases from J, with 13 bases in between. Germline loops: CDR1 MNHEY, CDR2 SMNVEV (reference sequence). Here the CDR3 reads CASSFLFATETQYF. CDR3 bases: TGTGCCAGCAGTTTCTTGTTCGCCACTGAGACCCAGTACTTC.

This chain's CDR3 is CASSSPNEGYTF. CDR3 DNA sequence: TGTGCCAGCAGCTCGCCAAACGAGGGCTACACCTTC. V and J are TRBV5-4 and TRBJ1-2; D not certain. The V gene's germline CDR1 is SGHNT and CDR2 YYREEE (reference sequence). With 3 bases removed from V and 8 bases from J, the gap between germline ends came to 11 bases. The CDR3 consists of 12 residues.

The rearrangement joins TRBV2 to TRBJ2-7; a possible D gene is TRBD2 (5 bases). The V and J ends lost 10 bases and 0 bases respectively, with 19 bases between them. The germline V gene has CDR1 SNHLY and CDR2 FYNNEI. The CDR3 extends over 15 amino acids. The CDR3 sequence: CATLIPEGSSYEQYF. CDR3 bases: TGTGCCACCCTAATTCCCGAGGGAAGCTCCTACGAGCAGTACTTC.

The V and J genes are TRBV9 and TRBJ1-3; D is uncertain. The CDR3 is 16 residues long. CDR1 is SGDLS and CDR2 is YYNGEE in the germline V gene. Trimming shortened V by 1 base and J by 1 base, and 12 bases separated the two germline ends. CDR3 sequence reads: CASSVRGQQSGNTIYF. In nucleotides, the CDR3 is TGTGCCAGCAGCGTACGTGGGCAGCAGTCTGGAAACACCATATATTTT. The full variable domain, in which reference TRBV9 and TRBJ1-3 provide the parts outside the CDR3, is DSGVTQTPKHLITATGQRVTLRCSPRSGDLSVYWYQQSLDQGLQFLIQYYNGEERAKGNILERFSAQQFPDLHSELNLSSLELGDSALYFCASSVRGQQSGNTIYFGEGSWLTVV.

The V and J genes are TRBV7-9 and TRBJ1-3; 10 bases are shared with TRBD1. Germline CDR1 and CDR2: SEHNR and FQNEAQ (reference sequence). V lost 3 bases and J lost 2; bases outside the gene matches: 1. The CDR3 is made up of 15 amino acids. The CDR3 bases are TGTGCCAGCAGCTTGACAGGGGGCACTGGAAACACCATATATTTT. Translated, it gives CASSLTGGTGNTIYF.

For the CDR3, the DNA is TGTGCCAGCAGTGGGGAGGGCGGCTATGGCTACACCTTC. This encodes CASSGEGGYGYTF. This chain joins TRBV2 and TRBJ1-2; D is undetermined. V was cut by 4 bases and J by 4 bases, with 10 bases left in between. Germline-derived CDR1 and CDR2 are SNHLY and FYNNEI. The CDR3 consists of 13 residues.

J is TRBJ2-3 and V is TRBV7-8; D not certain. Per the germline V gene, CDR1 is SGHVS and CDR2 is FQNEAQ. The V end was cut by 7 bases, the J end by 8 bases, with 10 bases between. The CDR3 is made up of 11 amino acids. The CDR3 spells CASTPALTQYF. The CDR3 region has the DNA TGTGCCAGCACGCCAGCCCTTACGCAGTATTTT.

This clone showed up just once. The chain recombines TRBV9 with TRBJ2-1; 7 nucleotides line up with TRBD2. Germline V lookup: CDR1 SGDLS, CDR2 YYNGEE. The CDR3 extends over 15 amino acids. Germline trimming cut 4 bases from V and 2 bases from J; bases unmatched to any gene: 6. The CDR3 is CASSPLAETYNEQFF. The CDR3 nucleotides read TGTGCCAGCAGCCCCCTAGCGGAAACCTACAATGAGCAGTTCTTC.